This TCR beta chain was recovered during a study of a mutant IDH1 vaccine in newly diagnosed glioma. About the research overall: Treated individuals were about 62% male and approximately 40% female, averaging roughly 44 years of age. Points from the study as a whole: Roughly 93% of patients showed vaccine-induced immune responses across multiple MHC alleles.

With respect to this clone: The target antigen is unknown.

This CDR3 is 15 amino acids long. Germline values: CDR1 MNHEY, CDR2 SMNVEV (reference sequence). Trimming removed 7 bases from V and 6 bases from J, with 22 bases in between. Assay: immunoSEQ multiplex PCR; the TCRdb copy retains only in-frame clones and omits some. The table shows around 52,000 clones, with 85% to 90% occurring only once. Time point given: week 5, during vaccination. Doses consisted of 300 ug of mutant IDH1 20-mer peptide each, paired with topical imiquimod. This specimen was PBMCs, taken from a glioma patient whose treatment included an IDH1 peptide vaccine. The chain couples TRBV27 to TRBJ2-7; no clear D. The source is a woman in her thirties or forties with glioma. The CDR3 DNA reads TGTGCCAGCAAATCCACTGGTCTAGATGCCTCCGAGCAGTACTTC. Protein sequence: CASKSTGLDASEQYF.